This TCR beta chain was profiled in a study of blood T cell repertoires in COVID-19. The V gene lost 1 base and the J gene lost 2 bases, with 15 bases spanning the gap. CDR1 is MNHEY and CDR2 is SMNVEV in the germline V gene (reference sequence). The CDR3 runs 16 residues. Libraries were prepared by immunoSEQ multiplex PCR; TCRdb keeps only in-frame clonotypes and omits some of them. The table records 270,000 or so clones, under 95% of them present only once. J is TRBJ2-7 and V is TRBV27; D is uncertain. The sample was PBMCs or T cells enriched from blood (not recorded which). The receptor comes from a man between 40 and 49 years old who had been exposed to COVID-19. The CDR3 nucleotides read TGTGCCAGCAGTTTATATCCGCCCCCGGGTCCCTACGAGCAGTACTTC. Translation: CASSLYPPPGPYEQYF.